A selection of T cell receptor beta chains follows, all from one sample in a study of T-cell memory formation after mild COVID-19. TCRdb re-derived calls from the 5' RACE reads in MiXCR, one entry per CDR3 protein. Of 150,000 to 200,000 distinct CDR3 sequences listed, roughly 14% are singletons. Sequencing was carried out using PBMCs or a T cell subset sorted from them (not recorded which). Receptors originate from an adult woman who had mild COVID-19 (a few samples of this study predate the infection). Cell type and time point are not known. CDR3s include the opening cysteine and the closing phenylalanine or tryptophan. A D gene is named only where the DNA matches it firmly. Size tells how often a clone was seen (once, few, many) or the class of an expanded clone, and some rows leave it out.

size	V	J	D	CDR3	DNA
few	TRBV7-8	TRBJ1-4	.	CASSFGVWGEKLFF	TGTGCCAGCAGCTTTGGTGTCTGGGGTGAAAAACTGTTTTTT
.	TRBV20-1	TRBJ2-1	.	CSARVPGAMSYNEQFF	TGCAGTGCTAGAGTTCCGGGGGCCATGTCCTACAATGAGCAGTTCTTC
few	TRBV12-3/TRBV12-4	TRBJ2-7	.	CASSQQLGHEQYF	TGTGCCAGCAGCCAACAATTGGGCCACGAGCAGTACTTC
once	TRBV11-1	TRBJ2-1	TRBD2	CASNIGLAGNNEQFF	TGTGCCAGCAACATAGGACTAGCGGGAAACAATGAGCAGTTCTTC
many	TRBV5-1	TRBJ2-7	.	CASSLGVDAYEQYF	TGCGCCAGCAGCTTGGGGGTCGACGCCTACGAGCAGTACTTC
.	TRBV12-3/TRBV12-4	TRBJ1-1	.	CASTTLGDTEAFF	TGTGCCAGCACCACACTAGGGGACACTGAAGCTTTCTTT
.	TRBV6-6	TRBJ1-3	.	CASSYSGNTIYF	TGTGCCAGCAGTTACTCGGGGAACACCATATATTTT
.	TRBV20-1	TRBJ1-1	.	CSARIVGHGNTEAFF	TGCAGTGCTAGAATAGTCGGGCACGGGAACACTGAAGCTTTCTTT
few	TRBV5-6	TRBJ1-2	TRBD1	CASSGGQGNYGYTF	TGTGCCAGCAGCGGTGGACAGGGGAACTATGGCTACACCTTC
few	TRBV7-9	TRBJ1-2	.	CASSKGTEHYGYTF	TGTGCCAGCAGCAAGGGAACAGAACACTATGGCTACACCTTC
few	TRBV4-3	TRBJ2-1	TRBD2	CASSQDNTGLAGAHEQFF	TGCGCCAGCAGCCAAGATAATACAGGACTAGCGGGAGCCCATGAGCAGTTCTTC
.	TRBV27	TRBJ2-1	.	CASHLEGYQFF	TGTGCCAGCCATCTAGAAGGGTACCAGTTCTTC
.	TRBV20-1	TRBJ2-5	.	CSARDFHF	TGCAGTGCTAGGGACTTTCACTTC
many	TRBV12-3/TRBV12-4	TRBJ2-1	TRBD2	CASRLAGNSYNEQFF	TGTGCCAGCAGATTAGCGGGAAATTCCTACAATGAGCAGTTCTTC
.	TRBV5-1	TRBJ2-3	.	CASSFGQTRDTQYF	TGCGCCAGCAGCTTTGGACAGACAAGGGATACGCAGTATTTT
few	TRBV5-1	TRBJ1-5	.	CASSLGGSQPQHF	TGCGCCAGCAGCTTAGGGGGAAGTCAGCCCCAGCATTTT
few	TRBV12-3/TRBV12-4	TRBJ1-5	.	CASSPGGGSYQPQHF	TGTGCCAGCAGCCCCGGCGGGGGATCGTATCAGCCCCAGCATTTT
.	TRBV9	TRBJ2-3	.	CASSVDGGSTDTQYF	TGTGCCAGCAGCGTAGACGGCGGGTCTACAGATACGCAGTATTTT
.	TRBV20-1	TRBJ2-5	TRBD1	CSARDFRSTGGTQETQYF	TGCAGTGCTAGAGATTTTCGGAGCACAGGGGGGACACAAGAGACCCAGTACTTC
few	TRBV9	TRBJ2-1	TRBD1	CASGTGDNNEQFF	TGTGCCAGCGGGACAGGGGATAACAATGAGCAGTTCTTC
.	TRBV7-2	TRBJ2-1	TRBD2	CASSNRLAGNSYNEQFF	TGTGCCAGCAGCAACAGACTAGCGGGGAACTCCTACAATGAGCAGTTCTTC
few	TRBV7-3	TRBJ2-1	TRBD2	CASSSSPRLAGGVSEQFF	TGTGCCAGCAGCTCCAGCCCCCGACTAGCGGGAGGGGTAAGTGAGCAGTTCTTC
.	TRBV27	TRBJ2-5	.	CASGWTEKETQYF	TGTGCCAGCGGATGGACAGAGAAAGAGACCCAGTACTTC
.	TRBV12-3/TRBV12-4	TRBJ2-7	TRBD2	CASSLRLARGRYEQYF	TGTGCCAGCAGCCTTAGACTAGCGCGAGGGCGTTACGAGCAGTACTTC
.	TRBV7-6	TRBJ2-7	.	CASSLETTLNYEQYF	TGTGCCAGCAGCTTAGAGACTACCTTAAACTACGAGCAGTACTTC
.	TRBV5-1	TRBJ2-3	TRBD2	CASSPMTSSDTQYF	TGCGCCAGCAGCCCGATGACTAGCTCGGATACGCAGTATTTT
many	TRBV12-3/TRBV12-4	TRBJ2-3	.	CASNQGGDADTQYF	TGTGCCAGCAACCAGGGTGGAGATGCAGATACGCAGTATTTT
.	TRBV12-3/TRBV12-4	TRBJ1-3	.	CASSFMLNSGNTIYF	TGTGCCAGCAGTTTTATGCTTAATTCTGGAAACACCATATATTTT
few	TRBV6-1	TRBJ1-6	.	CASSGSTNSPLHF	TGTGCCAGCAGTGGATCGACAAATTCACCCCTCCACTTT
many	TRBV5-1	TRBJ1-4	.	CASSLGPNEKLFF	TGCGCCAGCAGCTTGGGACCGAATGAAAAACTGTTTTTT
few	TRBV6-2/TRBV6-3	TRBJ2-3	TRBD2	CASSYTGLAGIYTDTQYF	TGTGCCAGCAGTTACACGGGACTAGCGGGGATCTACACAGATACGCAGTATTTT
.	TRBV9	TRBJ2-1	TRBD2	CASSVGLAGTNEQFF	TGTGCCAGCAGCGTGGGACTAGCGGGAACTAATGAGCAGTTCTTC
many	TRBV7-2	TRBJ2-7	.	CASSLGLLVSEQYF	TGTGCCAGCAGCTTAGGTCTATTGGTTAGCGAGCAGTACTTC
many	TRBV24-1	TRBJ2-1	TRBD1	CATSRWTGLYNEQFF	TGTGCCACCAGCCGATGGACAGGGTTATACAATGAGCAGTTCTTC
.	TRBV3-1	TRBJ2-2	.	CASSHGGRMNTGELFF	TGTGCCAGCAGTCATGGCGGACGAATGAACACCGGGGAGCTGTTTTTT
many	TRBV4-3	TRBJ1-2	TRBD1	CASSPHRQGAWYGYTF	TGCGCCAGCAGCCCGCACAGGCAGGGGGCATGGTATGGCTACACCTTC
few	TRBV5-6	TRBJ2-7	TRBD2	CASSPGLGNEQYF	TGTGCCAGCAGCCCGGGACTAGGAAACGAGCAGTACTTC
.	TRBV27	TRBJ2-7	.	CASSSEVEPYEQYF	TGTGCCAGCAGTAGCGAAGTAGAACCCTACGAGCAGTACTTC
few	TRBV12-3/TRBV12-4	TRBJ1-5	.	CASTMDSGIKNSNQPQHF	TGTGCCAGCACCATGGACAGTGGAATCAAAAATAGCAATCAGCCCCAGCATTTT
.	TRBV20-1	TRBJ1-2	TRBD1	CSARIADREAYGYTF	TGCAGTGCTAGAATTGCAGACAGGGAGGCCTATGGCTACACCTTC
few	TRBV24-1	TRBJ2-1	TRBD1	CATSDPLGQGRSEQFF	TGTGCCACCAGTGATCCTTTAGGACAGGGCAGGAGTGAGCAGTTCTTC
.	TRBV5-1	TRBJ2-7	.	CASSSRVMSGEQYF	TGCGCCAGCAGCTCCAGGGTAATGTCGGGCGAGCAGTACTTC
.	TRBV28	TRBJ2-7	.	CASSLGPRYEQYF	TGTGCCAGCAGTTTAGGACCTCGCTACGAGCAGTACTTC
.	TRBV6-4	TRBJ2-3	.	CASSEGRSTDTQYF	TGTGCCAGCAGTGAGGGTAGGAGCACAGATACGCAGTATTTT
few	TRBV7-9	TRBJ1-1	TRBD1	CASSGRDRANTEAFF	TGTGCCAGCAGCGGAAGGGACAGGGCGAACACTGAAGCTTTCTTT